This section outlines one TCR beta chain sequence together with its context. Its target is unknown. This entry comes from a study of OX40 agonist ivuxolimab in advanced cancers. Study at large: Participants could have had prior anti-PD-1, anti-PD-L1 or anti-CTLA-4 therapy, and 40% had some.

V lost 0 bases, J lost 6 bases, and 9 bases lay in between. Looked up from germline, CDR1 is SGDLS and CDR2 is YYNGEE. This CDR3 is 13 amino acids long. Clones were read by immunoSEQ multiplex PCR, and TCRdb kept only the in-frame ones, dropping some. Of about 82,000 clones listed, more than 80% are singletons. Study-wide points: Some patients without response likewise showed low normalized clonal expansion. Patients who responded partially at 0.1-3.0 mg/kg showed clonal expansion ranking among the lowest.

This TCR came from an adult with an advanced solid tumor such as melanoma, head and neck, liver or kidney cancer. V gene TRBV9 combines with J gene TRBJ1-2; tentatively, D is TRBD1 (6 bases). The material was CD4+ or CD8+ T cells sorted from blood, obtained in a trial of the OX40 agonist ivuxolimab. CDR3 residues: CASSVVGGHGYTF. The DNA for the CDR3 is TGTGCCAGCAGCGTAGTTGGGGGGCATGGCTACACCTTC.